This paragraph covers one T cell receptor (beta chain) sequence. As yet, its antigen is unknown. V was shortened by 10 bases and J by 1 base, with 14 bases between the two germline ends. There are 14 residues in the CDR3. Germline V gene data show CDR1 as MNHNS and CDR2 as SASEGT. The data originate from a study of shared clonotypes between healthy human individuals. Across the study: Donors had three CD4 naive, three CD4 memory, two CD8 naive and one CD8 memory plate apiece.

TCRdb's copy holds only in-frame clones and misses some; the assay was immunoSEQ multiplex PCR. Here the sample spans about 710,000 clones, around three quarters being singletons. The investigators split CD4+ cells into a CD45RA+ naive subset and a CD45RA-negative memory subset. The study's findings and limits: Investigators collected only blood, and repertoires in tissues likely differ.

The clonotype was recovered from a young woman in good health. Sequencing was carried out using memory CD4+ T cells sorted from blood. Noted subset: CD45RA-negative fraction. The gene calls are TRBV6-1 and TRBJ2-1, with a possible D match to TRBD1 (6 bases). As DNA, the CDR3 is TGTGCCACTGCTCAGGGGTGGTCCTACAATGAGCAGTTCTTC. It encodes CATAQGWSYNEQFF.